The clone carrying this TCR beta chain was detected ten times or more. The sample comes from a study of quantifying T cell responses using KT2 cells. Study information: TCR alpha and beta constant-region primers primed reverse transcription of RNA.

An oligo carrying a UMI was ligated to the cDNA 3' end. First-round PCR used about 4 cycles and beta primers RC1.1 and RC1.2 covering TRBC1 and TRBC2. MiXCR, applied by TCRdb to the UMI-ligation and nested PCR reads, yields one record per CDR3 protein. Counted here are about 32,000 distinct CDR3 sequences, approximately 6.8% occurring once; the ten biggest clones make up about a sixth. V lost 6 bases to trimming and J lost 8 bases; unmatched junction nucleotides: 7. CDR3 length: 12 amino acids. Germline CDR1 reads SQVTM; CDR2 reads ANQGSEA. Sequenced material: PBMCs spiked with cells of the T cell clone KT2. This sequence originates from a human donor. The chain carries TRBV29-1 and TRBJ1-2; 9 bases line up with TRBD1. The CDR3 nucleotides are TGCAGCGTGGGGGACAGGGAGAAGGGCTACACCTTC. It specifies CSVGDREKGYTF.